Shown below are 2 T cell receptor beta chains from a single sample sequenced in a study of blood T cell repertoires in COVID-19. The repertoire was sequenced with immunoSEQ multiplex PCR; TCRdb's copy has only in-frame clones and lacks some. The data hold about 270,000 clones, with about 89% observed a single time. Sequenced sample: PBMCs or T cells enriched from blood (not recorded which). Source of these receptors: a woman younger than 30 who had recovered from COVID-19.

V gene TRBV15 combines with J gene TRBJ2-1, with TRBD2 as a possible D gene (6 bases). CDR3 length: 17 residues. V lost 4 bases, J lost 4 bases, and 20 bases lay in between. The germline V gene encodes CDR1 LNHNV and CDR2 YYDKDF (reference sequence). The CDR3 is CATSILRAGRRYNEQFF. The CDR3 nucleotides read TGTGCCACCAGCATACTAAGGGCGGGGAGACGGTACAATGAGCAGTTCTTC.

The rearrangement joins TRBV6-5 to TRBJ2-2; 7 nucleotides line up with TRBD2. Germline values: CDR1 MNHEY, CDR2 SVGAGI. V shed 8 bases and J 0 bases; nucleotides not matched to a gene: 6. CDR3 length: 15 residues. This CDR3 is CASSPSGTNTGELFF. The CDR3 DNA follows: TGTGCCAGCTCCCCAAGCGGGACGAACACCGGGGAGCTGTTTTTT.